Listed below are T cell receptor beta chains from one sample, sequenced in a study of response to subunit inactivated influenza vaccine. TCRdb reanalysed the RT-PCR reads using MiXCR and keeps one entry per CDR3 protein. The sample lists under 550,000 distinct CDR3 sequences; 6.5% to 8% were seen once. This specimen was PBMCs from blood, taken less than 30 months after vaccination. These receptor sequences come from a man aged 50 to 69 who received an inactivated influenza vaccine. Both conserved end residues are trimmed from each CDR3.

TRBV5-1 | ASSPDSKNTEAF
TRBV27 | ASSDPGQGDEKLF
TRBV11-2 | ASSADRGYGYT
TRBV5-6 | ASSWPRSETQY
TRBV11-2 | ASSLVPGRARETQY
TRBV24-1 | ATSSRAGTGGAGNQPQH
TRBV7-8 | ASSLVGRVNEKLF
TRBV25-1 | ASRQSTTGRGGMNTEAF
TRBV12-3/TRBV12-4 | ASSFMAGGEQY
TRBV6-1 | APQCTGSYEQY
TRBV6-2/TRBV6-3 | ASSWDLTYEQY
TRBV12-3/TRBV12-4 | ASTKQGGDTNGYT
TRBV15 | ATVPGGHVNTGELF
TRBV20-1 | SADGQGLYAQY
TRBV6-5 | ASSYLRQGTEAF
TRBV6-2/TRBV6-3 | ASSYKRTGVSGANVLT
TRBV4-3 | ASSQDLAGGEDEQY
TRBV6-1 | ASSKSIGYLRLLF
TRBV5-6 | ASSWGGTGGYEQY
TRBV7-9 | ASSRPGTEINEKLF
TRBV5-1 | ASSLDGTDNSPLH
TRBV7-3 | ASSLTPAPTAEQY
TRBV3-1 | ASRLAGTEQF